A selection of T cell receptor beta chains follows, all from one sample in a study of CD8+ T cells in alopecia areata. The assay was immunoSEQ multiplex PCR, and TCRdb's table has in-frame clones only and misses some. The data show 120,000 or so clones, around 60% seen once. The sequencing used CD4+ T cells sorted from blood, collected at week 4, from a patient treated with tofacitinib. These receptors were taken from a human donor with alopecia areata. CDR3s include the opening cysteine and the closing phenylalanine or tryptophan. D genes are given only for firm matches. Expanded clones get a size class; other rows say once, few or many, or leave the size out.

-	TRBJ1-4	TRBV18	once	CASQITNEKLFF	TGTGCCAGCCAAATCACCAATGAAAAACTGTTTTTT
-	TRBJ2-7	TRBV25-1	few	CASSVSYEQYF	TGTGCCAGCAGTGTGAGTTACGAGCAGTACTTC
-	TRBJ1-1	TRBV5-1	-	CASSLGQWDLNTEAFF	TGCGCCAGCAGCTTGGGCCAGTGGGATTTGAACACTGAAGCTTTCTTT
-	TRBJ1-5	TRBV29-1	-	CSVEFVGGNQPQHF	TGCAGCGTTGAGTTTGTTGGGGGCAATCAGCCCCAGCATTTT
-	TRBJ2-5	TRBV4-1	-	CASSQDTSRETQYF	TGCGCCAGCAGCCAAGATACTAGTCGAGAGACCCAGTACTTC
-	TRBJ2-7	TRBV27	-	CASSPASHSRGSYEQYF	TGTGCCAGCAGTCCCGCCTCGCACTCCCGTGGATCCTACGAGCAGTACTTC
TRBD1	TRBJ1-3	TRBV25-1	-	CASRDRGNTIYF	TGTGCCAGCCGCGACAGGGGGAACACCATATATTTT
-	TRBJ2-5	TRBV6-6	-	CASIGGEETQYF	TGTGCCAGCATTGGAGGGGAGGAGACCCAGTACTTC
TRBD1	TRBJ2-7	TRBV15	-	CATSSDRDSYEQYF	TGTGCCACCAGCAGTGACAGGGACTCCTACGAGCAGTACTTC
-	TRBJ1-5	TRBV4-3	few	CASSQNPTGAPQHF	TGCGCCAGCAGCCAGAACCCAACCGGAGCGCCCCAGCATTTT
-	TRBJ2-4	TRBV28	-	CATQKGGGAIQYF	TGTGCCACCCAGAAGGGTGGGGGTGCTATTCAGTACTTC
-	TRBJ2-5	TRBV5-4	few	CASSLRAGETQYF	TGTGCCAGCAGCTTGAGGGCGGGAGAGACCCAGTACTTC
-	TRBJ2-3	TRBV23-1	-	CASSQSIEISDSPTDTQYF	TGCGCCAGCAGTCAATCGATTGAGATTTCGGACAGTCCCACAGATACGCAGTATTTT
-	TRBJ1-5	TRBV7-2	-	CASSRYSNQPQHF	TGTGCCAGCAGCCGTTATAGCAATCAGCCCCAGCATTTT
TRBD1	TRBJ1-2	TRBV4-3	-	CASSRKINQGAENYGYTF	TGCGCCAGCAGCCGGAAGATAAATCAGGGGGCGGAAAACTATGGCTACACCTTC
-	TRBJ1-2	TRBV30	few	CAWSLGGGYGYTF	TGTGCCTGGAGCCTTGGGGGCGGCTATGGCTACACCTTC
-	TRBJ2-1	TRBV2	-	CASSLQATSYNEQFF	TGTGCCAGCAGTCTTCAGGCGACTAGCTACAATGAGCAGTTCTTC
TRBD1	TRBJ1-6	TRBV2	-	CASSEVRDRAAPLHF	TGTGCCAGCAGTGAAGTGCGGGACAGGGCGGCACCCCTCCACTTT
-	TRBJ1-5	TRBV28	few	CASTRRGAQHF	TGTGCCAGCACCCGGAGGGGAGCCCAGCATTTT
-	TRBJ2-7	TRBV28	-	CASIGLDVQYF	TGTGCCAGCATCGGGCTAGATGTGCAGTACTTC
TRBD1	TRBJ1-5	TRBV27	-	CASSSGQGTSYQPQHF	TGTGCCAGCAGTTCGGGACAGGGGACTTCTTATCAGCCCCAGCATTTT
TRBD1	TRBJ2-5	TRBV15	-	CATTRTGGTETQYF	TGTGCCACCACCCGCACAGGGGGAACAGAGACCCAGTACTTC
-	TRBJ2-2	TRBV4-1	once	CASSPRTGELFF	TGCGCCAGCAGCCCCCGTACCGGGGAGCTGTTTTTT
TRBD2	TRBJ2-1	TRBV30	-	CASRLAGGPYNEQFF	TGTGCCTCGCGACTAGCGGGAGGACCATACAATGAGCAGTTCTTC
-	TRBJ1-3	TRBV5-1	-	CASSFRGQGNTIYF	TGCGCCAGCAGCTTCAGGGGACAAGGAAACACCATATATTTT
TRBD2	TRBJ2-1	TRBV4-2	-	CASSQVAGTYNEQFF	TGTGCCAGCAGCCAGGTAGCGGGGACCTACAATGAGCAGTTCTTC
TRBD1	TRBJ1-1	TRBV6-6	once	CASRQGRDTEAFF	TGTGCCAGCCGACAGGGACGGGACACTGAAGCTTTCTTT
-	TRBJ2-7	TRBV5-1	few	CASNRGDGSSYEQYF	TGCGCCTCCAACCGTGGGGACGGAAGCTCCTACGAGCAGTACTTC
-	TRBJ2-5	TRBV29-1	-	CSVEPVAQYF	TGCAGCGTTGAACCGGTTGCCCAGTACTTC
TRBD1	TRBJ2-2	TRBV30	-	CAWKSQRQGYTGELFF	TGTGCCTGGAAAAGTCAGAGACAGGGGTACACCGGGGAGCTGTTTTTT
-	TRBJ1-3	TRBV9	-	CASSAAGRGLGNTIYF	TGTGCCAGCAGCGCGGCGGGGAGAGGGCTTGGAAACACCATATATTTT
TRBD2	TRBJ2-1	TRBV4-3	-	CASSQNPRGAYNEQFF	TGCGCCAGCAGCCAAAACCCGCGGGGGGCGTACAATGAGCAGTTCTTC
TRBD1	TRBJ1-2	TRBV29-1	-	CSARTGGVGGYTF	TGCAGCGCACGGACAGGGGGCGTAGGTGGCTACACCTTC
-	TRBJ2-3	TRBV7-3	-	CASSRTSTDTQYF	TGTGCCAGCAGCCGTACTAGCACAGATACGCAGTATTTT
-	TRBJ1-1	TRBV27	-	CASSLEGPRGRGTEAFF	TGTGCCAGCAGTTTAGAGGGCCCCCGGGGGCGAGGGACTGAAGCTTTCTTT
-	TRBJ2-4	TRBV6-1	-	CASSASGENIQYF	TGTGCCAGCAGTGCGTCGGGGGAAAACATTCAGTACTTC
-	TRBJ2-5	TRBV7-8	-	CASSLGSRKETQYF	TGTGCCAGCAGCTTAGGTTCGCGGAAAGAGACCCAGTACTTC
TRBD1	TRBJ2-2	TRBV30	-	CAWNSGQTNTGELFF	TGTGCCTGGAATTCGGGACAGACGAACACCGGGGAGCTGTTTTTT
-	TRBJ2-5	TRBV6-5	-	CASSYGGRTGETQYF	TGTGCCAGCAGTTACGGGGGGAGGACGGGAGAGACCCAGTACTTC
TRBD1	TRBJ2-1	TRBV28	-	CASIGGTGLNEQFF	TGTGCCAGCATCGGGGGGACAGGGCTAAATGAGCAGTTCTTC
TRBD1	TRBJ1-3	TRBV7-2	few	CASSPTRDRDTIYF	TGTGCCAGCAGCCCTACTCGGGACAGGGACACCATATATTTT
-	TRBJ2-7	TRBV13	few	CASSSTDYSSSYEQYF	TGTGCCAGCAGCTCGACGGACTATTCGAGCTCCTACGAGCAGTACTTC
TRBD2	TRBJ2-3	TRBV2	few	CASTQRGTSGTDTQYF	TGTGCCAGCACCCAAAGGGGGACTAGCGGCACAGATACGCAGTATTTT
-	TRBJ2-7	TRBV7-9	few	CASSLVSATGAYEQYF	TGTGCCAGCAGCTTAGTGAGTGCGACGGGAGCCTACGAGCAGTACTTC
-	TRBJ1-2	TRBV29-1	-	CSVNRAAKGGYTF	TGCAGCGTTAACCGGGCCGCCAAAGGGGGCTACACCTTC
-	TRBJ2-7	TRBV5-1	-	CASSFQGQGIYEQYF	TGCGCCAGCAGCTTCCAAGGGCAGGGAATCTACGAGCAGTACTTC
-	TRBJ2-6	TRBV27	-	CASSSPGTGANVLTF	TGTGCCAGCAGTTCCCCCGGGACTGGGGCCAACGTCCTGACTTTC
-	TRBJ2-7	TRBV25-1	-	CASSDPATGSYEQYF	TGTGCCAGCAGTGATCCCGCGACAGGAAGCTACGAGCAGTACTTC